The 24 T cell receptor beta chains given below trace back to one sample, sequenced in a study of blood T cell repertoires in COVID-19. Sequenced by immunoSEQ multiplex PCR; TCRdb stores in-frame clones only, minus some. The sample has 380,000 or so clones; 89% are singletons. The sample comprised peripheral blood. All receptors derive from a man aged 35 to 55 with acute or convalescent COVID-19.

V and J are TRBV19 and TRBJ1-2, with TRBD1 matching over 8 bases. After removal of 7 bases from V and 3 bases from J, the junction contained 10 bases not matched to a gene. CDR1 and CDR2 from the germline V gene are LNHDA and SQIVND (reference sequence). This CDR3 contains 15 residues. The CDR3 bases are TGTGCCAGTACTTCAAAGGACAGGGCCTACTATGGCTACACCTTC. Residues: CASTSKDRAYYGYTF.

The rearrangement uses TRBV30 and TRBJ2-5, with TRBD2 matching over 14 bases. This CDR3 is built from 16 residues. The germline V gene encodes CDR1 GTSNPN and CDR2 SVGIG (reference sequence). Trimming cost V 2 bases and J 3 bases; bases outside gene matches: 5. CDR3 sequence: CAWSLAGLAGEETQYF. In DNA form, the CDR3 reads TGTGCCTGGAGTTTGGCGGGACTAGCGGGGGAAGAGACCCAGTACTTC.

The genes are TRBV2 and TRBJ1-6; no firm D call. There are 15 residues in the CDR3. The V and J ends lost 4 bases and 6 bases respectively, with 13 bases between them. From germline, CDR1 is SNHLY and CDR2 FYNNEI. The CDR3, as DNA: TGTGCCAGCAGTGTTAATCGCCGGAGTAATTCACCCCTCCACTTT. Its protein is CASSVNRRSNSPLHF.

The chain employs TRBV6-4 and TRBJ1-1, with D possibly being TRBD1 (6 bases). Germline V gives CDR1 MRHNA, CDR2 SNTAGT. Trimming pared 6 bases from V and 4 bases from J, leaving 15 bases between. The CDR3 is 14 amino acids. The chain's CDR3 is CASSPSGDSTEAFF. The CDR3 DNA reads TGTGCCAGCAGCCCCTCAGGGGATAGCACTGAAGCTTTCTTT.

V is TRBV6-5 and J is TRBJ2-7; D is uncertain. The CDR3 has 11 residues. The V gene lost 7 bases and the J gene lost 5 bases, with 9 bases spanning the gap. Germline-derived CDR1 and CDR2 are MNHEY and SVGAGI. In DNA, the CDR3 is TGTGCCAGCAATTTATTCCACGAGCAGTACTTC. Translating it yields CASNLFHEQYF.

V usage is TRBV29-1 and J usage is TRBJ1-2, with D possibly TRBD1 on 6 matching bases. The V end was cut by 4 bases, the J end by 0 bases, with 15 bases between. The CDR3 has 15 amino acids. The germline V gene encodes CDR1 SQVTM and CDR2 ANQGSEA. As DNA, the CDR3 is TGCAGCGTTGTGCTCACAGGGTACTCTAACTATGGCTACACCTTC. It codes for CSVVLTGYSNYGYTF.

The chain recombines TRBV7-2 with TRBJ1-2, with 8 bases matching TRBD1. The CDR3 has 15 amino acids. Looked up from germline, CDR1 is SGHTA and CDR2 is FQGNSA. V shed 5 bases, J shed 0 bases, and the junction held 5 bases outside the gene matches. The CDR3 coding sequence is TGTGCCAGCAGCCTCTCAGGGGGCTCTAACTATGGCTACACCTTC. The encoded protein is CASSLSGGSNYGYTF.

The V gene is TRBV25-1, the J gene TRBJ2-1, with TRBD1 matching 7 bases. CDR1 is MGHDK, CDR2 SYGVNS, per germline. V lost 0 bases to trimming and J lost 7 bases; unmatched junction nucleotides: 3. The CDR3 spans 14 residues. CDR3 DNA sequence: TGTGCCAGCAGTGAATATGGACAGGTGAATGAGCAGTTCTTC. Translating gives CASSEYGQVNEQFF.

V and J are TRBV19 and TRBJ1-6, with D unresolved. Trimming pared 3 bases from V and 8 bases from J, leaving 11 bases between. The CDR3 extends over 14 amino acids. Germline lookup yields CDR1 LNHDA and CDR2 SQIVND (reference sequence). The CDR3: CASSMAPSDSPLHF. The CDR3 DNA reads as TGTGCCAGTAGTATGGCACCGTCCGATTCACCCCTCCACTTT.

This chain links TRBV19 with TRBJ1-4; D remains ambiguous. CDR3 length equals 18 residues. Trimming removed 5 bases at V and 0 bases at J, with 19 bases between. CDR1 and CDR2 from the germline V gene are LNHDA and SQIVND (reference sequence). The CDR3 loop is CASSPDLGPATTNEKLFF. CDR3 DNA sequence: TGTGCCAGTAGTCCCGATCTGGGCCCGGCGACAACTAATGAAAAACTGTTTTTT.

The rearrangement uses TRBV19 and TRBJ2-5; 7 bases align to TRBD1. There are 15 residues in the CDR3. In germline, CDR1 is LNHDA, CDR2 SQIVND (reference sequence). J was trimmed by 2 bases and V by 4 bases; bases with no gene match: 7. In nucleotides, the CDR3 is TGTGCCAGTAGTAGCGTACAGGGGCCTCAAGAGACCCAGTACTTC. The encoded protein is CASSSVQGPQETQYF.

The V and J genes are TRBV7-8 and TRBJ2-7; tentative D call: TRBD1 (5 bases). The V and J ends lost 5 bases and 7 bases respectively, with 15 bases between them. From germline, CDR1 is SGHVS and CDR2 FQNEAQ. CDR3 length: 13 residues. This CDR3 reads CASSPQTAGEQYF. As DNA, the CDR3 is TGTGCCAGCAGCCCTCAGACAGCCGGGGAGCAGTACTTC.

V usage is TRBV5-6 and J usage is TRBJ2-7; maybe TRBD2 (6 bases). Trimming cost V 4 bases and J 5 bases, with 19 bases left between them. Germline V lookup: CDR1 SGHDT, CDR2 YYEEEE. The CDR3 has 15 residues. DNA for the CDR3: TGTGCCAGCAGCCTCTTGGAGGGGAATGTTCACGAGCAGTACTTC. This codes for CASSLLEGNVHEQYF. The variable domain in full, with the rest retrieved from reference TRBV5-6 and TRBJ2-7, is DAGVTQSPTHLIKTRGQQVTLRCSPKSGHDTVSWYQQALGQGPQFIFQYYEEEERQRGNFPDRFSGHQFPNYSSELNVNALLLGDSALYLCASSLLEGNVHEQYFGPGTRLTVT.

This sequence joins TRBV7-3 and TRBJ2-3; a weak D match, TRBD1 (5 bases). The CDR3 totals 17 residues. The V gene lost 5 bases and the J gene lost 2 bases, with 20 bases spanning the gap. Germline V lookup: CDR1 SGHTA, CDR2 FQGTGA. This CDR3 is CASSPGLGLGHTDTQYF. DNA for the CDR3: TGTGCCAGCAGCCCCGGGTTGGGTCTGGGGCACACAGATACGCAGTATTTT.

The V and J genes are TRBV13 and TRBJ2-7; the match to TRBD2 covers 9 bases. V shed 4 bases, J shed 5 bases, and the junction held 12 bases outside the gene matches. Germline lookup yields CDR1 PRHDT and CDR2 FYEKMQ (reference sequence). The CDR3 consists of 16 residues. The CDR3 DNA reads TGTGCCAGCAGCTCCCCGGGGCGGGGGGGCTTGGACGAGCAGTACTTC. Protein: CASSSPGRGGLDEQYF.

The chain combines TRBV7-2 with TRBJ1-2, with 7 bases matching TRBD1. Germline CDR1 SGHTA, CDR2 FQGNSA. The CDR3 loop spans 15 amino acids. J was trimmed by 5 bases and V by 4 bases; bases with no gene match: 10. DNA for the CDR3: TGTGCCAGCAGCTCCTCCGGGACAGATCCTTATGGCTACACCTTC. Protein product: CASSSSGTDPYGYTF.

The V and J genes are TRBV19 and TRBJ2-1; TRBD2 matches 13 bases. The CDR3 spans 15 residues. Germline lookup yields CDR1 LNHDA and CDR2 SQIVND (reference sequence). With V trimmed by 4 bases and J by 8 bases, 5 bases remained unmatched. In nucleotides, the CDR3 is TGTGCCAGTAGTACCTGGACTAGCGGGAGTGATGAGCAGTTCTTC. Its translation: CASSTWTSGSDEQFF.

The chain joins TRBV4-3 to TRBJ2-7, with 8 bases matching TRBD1. V shed 4 bases and J 2 bases; nucleotides not matched to a gene: 7. This CDR3 has 15 amino acids. CDR1 is LGHNA and CDR2 is YSLEER in the germline V gene. In DNA, the CDR3 is TGCGCCAGCAGCCTAGACAGGGGAGACGCCTACGAGCAGTACTTC. Amino acid sequence: CASSLDRGDAYEQYF.

The chain joins TRBV5-1 to TRBJ1-2, with 9 positions matching TRBD1. V lost 4 bases to trimming and J lost 7 bases; unmatched junction nucleotides: 5. The CDR3 runs to 13 residues. The germline gives CDR1 SGHRS, CDR2 YFSETQ. The CDR3 spells CASSLDRGGGYTF. As DNA, the CDR3 is TGCGCCAGCAGCCTGGACAGGGGCGGTGGCTACACCTTC.

This chain joins TRBV11-2 and TRBJ2-2, with a weak D call TRBD2 (6 bases). Trimming removed 1 base at V and 6 bases at J, with 6 bases between. Per germline, CDR1 SGHAT and CDR2 FQNNGV. The CDR3 loop spans 13 amino acids. The CDR3 spells CASSLAGAGELFF. CDR3 nucleotide sequence: TGTGCCAGCAGCTTAGCGGGAGCCGGGGAGCTGTTTTTT.

This rearrangement joins TRBV9 to TRBJ2-2, with TRBD2 matching 11 bases. V dropped 0 bases and J dropped 1; count of bases not matched to a gene: 5. Germline V gene data show CDR1 as SGDLS and CDR2 as YYNGEE. The CDR3 loop spans 18 amino acids. The CDR3 coding sequence is TGTGCCAGCAGCGTAGGACTAGCGGGATTTCTGAACACCGGGGAGCTGTTTTTT. This gives the protein CASSVGLAGFLNTGELFF.

In its sample, this clone was seen once. Here the CDR3 DNA reads TGCAGCGTGCCGGGACAGGGTCGAAATGAAAAACTGTTTTTT. Protein sequence: CSVPGQGRNEKLFF. The gene calls are TRBV29-1 and TRBJ1-4, with TRBD1 identical over 9 bases. Germline assignment: CDR1 SQVTM and CDR2 ANQGSEA. This CDR3 is built from 14 residues. Unmatched junction bases numbered 7, after V lost 6 bases and J lost 5 bases.

There are a few counts of this clone. The V and J genes are TRBV19 and TRBJ2-3; 8 bases agree with TRBD1. This CDR3 has 14 amino acids. Germline values: CDR1 LNHDA, CDR2 SQIVND (reference sequence). Trimming cost V 7 bases and J 1 base; bases outside gene matches: 4. As DNA, the CDR3 is TGTGCCAGTAAGACAGGGGCGGGCACAGATACGCAGTATTTT. As protein: CASKTGAGTDTQYF. Based on the CDR3 plus reference TRBV19 and TRBJ2-3, the full variable domain is DGGITQSPKYLFRKEGQNVTLSCEQNLNHDAMYWYRQDPGQGLRLIYYSQIVNDFQKGDIAEGYSVSREKKESFPLTVTSAQKNPTAFYLCASKTGAGTDTQYFGPGTRLTVL.

The chain is built from TRBV2 and TRBJ2-7, with 8 bases aligning to TRBD1. After removal of 6 bases from V and 5 bases from J, the junction contained 6 bases not matched to a gene. CDR1 and CDR2 (germline): SNHLY, FYNNEI. The CDR3 is made up of 13 amino acids. CDR3 DNA: TGTGCCAGCAGGGATGACAGGGGTAACGAGCAGTACTTC. Amino acids: CASRDDRGNEQYF.